What follows is one T cell receptor beta chain and its context. Its antigen specificity is not known. No clone much larger than this one lies a single base away; base qualities are absent. Collaborating institutions collected whole blood in K2EDTA tubes following their own protocols. For TCRbeta analysis, collaborator samples were shipped as frozen whole blood, as isolated PBMCs, or as DNA extracted from either sample type. CDR1 LNHNV and CDR2 YYDKDF are derived from the germline V gene (reference sequence). The CDR3 holds 15 amino acids from the cysteine to the phenylalanine. The sequence is cut down to CDR3 DNA, 45 bases in frame from base 1. Trimming removed 3 bases from V and 1 base from J; the gene matches leave 3 bases unexplained. TCRbeta CDR3 regions were amplified from genomic DNA by means of the immunoSEQ Assay, a bias-controlled multiplex PCR. Regarding the original processing steps: Nucleated cell counts per sample were estimated from amplification of reference gene primers within the assay. To quantify the absolute abundance of each unique TCRbeta CDR3 rearrangement, sequence reads were collapsed and filtered. For each sample, productive Simpson clonality was calculated as the square root of Simpson's diversity index across productive rearrangements. TCRdb took this table from immuneACCESS and kept in-frame rearrangements with V and J called. Such tables lack part of the clones; where checked against another copy, unresolved V genes explain under half of the gap, and the rest is unexplained. V and J calls plus clone size are reproduced from that table; the DNA served to infer D and trimming. The sample table records some 45,000 clones; 85% to 90% of these occur just once. Of the sample, roughly three fifths falls within the top ten clones.

The sample is drawn from a study of blood T cell repertoires in COVID-19 (dated by TCRdb to the early 2020s). Notes on the research overall: Samples covering the acute and convalescent phases of COVID-19 were provided by collaborators in the United States, Italy and Spain. The prospective study material was composed of cDNA or gDNA derived from T cells, B-cell-depleted T cells, or PBMCs. The dataset comprised deeply sampled blood TCRbeta repertoires from subjects exposed to, actively infected with, or recovered from COVID-19. The repertoires were made available in a free public database intended to serve as a resource for research on the immune response to SARS-CoV-2. The samples were drawn from two sources: the first 160 participants of the ongoing ImmuneRACE study, and 950 to 1,500 subjects contributed by 6 global collaborators. The sample metadata nearly always contained a de-identified subject ID, COVID-19 status, age in years and sex. Where available, HLA class I and class II types were obtained from metadata supplied by the sample provider rather than from assay-based typing.

General study outcomes and caveats: The amount of clinical and demographic metadata varied by source and participant and was provided uncurated.

This sequence was found in a man aged 70 or older with acute or convalescent COVID-19. What was sequenced was peripheral blood. The chain is encoded by TRBV15 joined to TRBJ2-1, with 7 bases aligning to TRBD1. The DNA reads TGTGCCACCAGCAGCCCGACAGGGTCCTACAATGAGCAGTTCTTC. Translation gives CATSSPTGSYNEQFF.